The T cell receptor (beta chain) described here comes from a study of T cell responses to AZD1222 COVID-19 vaccine (dated by TCRdb to the early 2020s). Study-wide context: AZD1222 recipients with second doses at about 4 weeks or about 12 weeks were pooled, because spike-specific TCR depth and breadth did not differ between schedules. Trial participants were enrolled by age into subgroups of 18-55, 56-69 and 70-plus years, and around 150, 28 and 57 TCR-sequenced participants, respectively, were included in these subgroups. A total of 240 or so trial participants underwent TCR sequencing, of whom about 200 had received two doses of AZD1222 and roughly 26 had received two doses of the MenACWY control vaccine. What the study reported, not specific to this receptor: Vaccine-associated CD4 TCRs spanned the whole spike protein, with dominant responses in regions 160-218 and 743-854. The 56-69-year group was small, and its depth increase did not reach significance, likely because of low power. Most participants were white British and females outnumbered males, and the authors suggested that clonal diversity may have been underestimated. After two AZD1222 doses, spike-specific TCR breadth and depth were significantly higher than at day 0 and than in MenACWY recipients. No day 14 peak-response samples were available, so repertoires were characterized only after the peak T cell response. Only five or six AZD1222 recipients were SARS-CoV-2 seropositive at baseline, limiting conclusions about previously exposed vaccinees. Nearly half of unique spike-specific TCRs reportedly recognized epitopes outside regions mutated in the B.1.351 and B.1.1.7 variants.

The sample's time point label, decoded: baseline before first vaccination. Vaccinee samples came from UK trials COV001 and COV002, including a single-blind randomized controlled phase 2/3 trial of AZD1222 (ChAdOx1 nCoV-19) in healthy adults. For TCRbeta chain sequencing, PBMC samples from trial participants were taken at day 0 and at day 28 after the second dose. V is cut back by 1 base and J by 0 bases, with 7 bases in the junction unmatched. The germline V gene (reference sequence) specifies LGHDT as CDR1 and YNNKEL as CDR2. The CDR3 measures 17 amino acids from cysteine to phenylalanine. CDR3 DNA only is kept here, 51 bases in frame from base 1. In regard to this clone: Which antigen it targets is not known. Base qualities are missing; no much larger clone stands one base away.

The CDR3 regions of human TCRbeta chains were subjected to immunosequencing. Per the source publication's procedure: TCRs in the repertoires were compared against a reference library of SARS-CoV-2-specific TCRs that had been generated with the MIRA antigen-specificity platform. Breadth meant the fraction of unique TCRs that were SARS-CoV-2-associated, whereas depth meant the fraction of total T cells that were SARS-CoV-2-associated. Using the MIRA data, each spike-specific TCR was mapped to the spike region that the TCR reacts to and placed in a CD4 or CD8 class. Log10-transformed breadth and depth values were compared by one-way ANOVA with Sidak's multiple comparisons tests. Imported from immuneACCESS, the table was reduced by TCRdb to in-frame sequences with V and J called. These copies leave out some clones; in studies compared against another copy, an unresolved V gene accounts for under half, and the cause of the remainder is not known. V, J and clone size derive from that table, while D and trimming were established from the DNA sequence. For this sample there are more than 85,000 clones; around 80% appear just once. Clones ranked in the top ten supply 4% to 5% of the sample.

This TCR came from an adult in good health. The rearranged segments are TRBV3-1 (or the pseudogene TRBV3-2) and TRBJ2-7, and 9 junction bases match TRBD1. The input for sequencing was peripheral blood, taken on day 0 of AZD1222 vaccination. Here is the DNA: TGTGCCAGCAGCCAAGGATCCGGGACAGGGAGCTCCTACGAGCAGTACTTC. It codes for CASSQGSGTGSSYEQYF.